What follows are 30 T cell receptor beta chains derived from one specimen sequenced in a study of CD8 T cells in Susac syndrome. Reverse transcription of about 0.5 to 1 ug RNA was carried out with random hexamers. A single record per CDR3 protein comes from TCRdb applying MiXCR to the immunoSEQ multiplex PCR reads. The sample carries about 190,000 distinct CDR3 sequences, 90% to 97% recorded once. The sequenced material came from CD4+ T cells from PBMCs. Receptors originate from a human donor with Susac syndrome.

The chain is built from TRBV7-2 and TRBJ2-3; D uncertain. V lost 2 bases to trimming and J lost 0 bases, with 6 bases between them. The CDR3 is 14 amino acids. Germline values: CDR1 SGHTA, CDR2 FQGNSA. DNA for the CDR3: TGTGCCAGCAGCTTACAGCTCAGCACAGATACGCAGTATTTT. The encoded protein is CASSLQLSTDTQYF.

J is TRBJ2-7 and V is TRBV9; a possible D gene is TRBD2 (6 bases). The germline V and J ends were trimmed by 4 bases and 1 base, with 12 bases remaining between them. This CDR3 contains 14 residues. CDR1 is SGDLS, CDR2 YYNGEE, per germline. The chain's CDR3 is CASSRGLESYEQYF. For the CDR3, the DNA is TGTGCCAGCAGCAGGGGACTCGAATCCTACGAGCAGTACTTC.

In DNA form, the CDR3 reads TGCAGTGCCTCTAACCGGGACCACTATGGCTACACCTTC. Its translation is CSASNRDHYGYTF. This chain uses TRBV20-1 with TRBJ1-2; a possible D gene is TRBD1 (5 bases). The CDR3 runs 13 residues. The germline CDR1 and CDR2 sequences are DFQATT and SNEGSKA (reference sequence). Trimming removed 6 bases from V and 3 bases from J, with 14 bases in between.

The chain joins TRBV20-1 to TRBJ2-3; D perhaps matches TRBD2 (5 bases). CDR1 and CDR2 from the germline V gene are DFQATT and SNEGSKA (reference sequence). V lost 3 bases and J 2 bases, leaving 12 bases between the germline ends. The CDR3 is 14 amino acids. CDR3: CSARWKRFTDTQYF. CDR3 DNA: TGCAGTGCTAGGTGGAAGCGGTTCACAGATACGCAGTATTTT.

This chain links TRBV12-3 or TRBV12-4 with TRBJ2-6; D call uncertain. The CDR3 consists of 15 residues. Trimming took off 2 bases at V and 3 bases at J, with 8 bases between the two ends. The CDR3 DNA is TGTGCCAGCAGTTTATCCCCCGGTGGGGCCAACGTCCTGACTTTC. Translating gives CASSLSPGGANVLTF.

A note on this clonotype: An end of the junction does not agree with germline; a read error may underlie this. The chain employs TRBV29-1 and TRBJ1-2, with a tentative D call TRBD1 (5 bases). Germline values: CDR1 SQVTM, CDR2 ANQGSEA. The CDR3 is 11 residues long. The chain's CDR3 is CSVEDPGEGSF. CDR3 sequence (DNA): TGCAGCGTTGAAGATCCGGGGGAGGGCTCCTTC.

The chain recombines TRBV11-1 with TRBJ2-1; TRBD2 agrees at 10 bases. Looked up from germline, CDR1 is SGHAT and CDR2 is FQDESV (reference sequence). J lost 6 bases, V lost 2 bases, and 4 bases had no gene match. This CDR3 is built from 15 residues. CDR3 amino acids: CASSLRSSGGNEQFF. The CDR3 DNA sequence: TGTGCCAGCAGCTTAAGGTCTAGCGGGGGCAATGAGCAGTTCTTC.

The gene calls are TRBV4-1 and TRBJ2-7; D is perhaps TRBD1 or TRBD2 (5 bases each). The CDR3 loop spans 15 amino acids. Germline V lookup: CDR1 MGHRA, CDR2 YSYEKL. Trimming removed 1 base from V and 5 bases from J, with 15 bases in between. CDR3 bases: TGCGCCAGCAGCCAAGGCTGGCAGGGAGTCAACGAGCAGTACTTC. Amino acid sequence: CASSQGWQGVNEQYF.

V usage is TRBV12-5 and J usage is TRBJ1-2; 7 bases are a match to TRBD1. In germline, CDR1 is LGHNT, CDR2 FRNRAP. The CDR3 has 16 residues. Losses at the gene ends were 5 bases for V and 6 bases for J; bases not matched to a gene: 15. This chain's CDR3 is CASGLEGTAHEDGYTF. CDR3 coding DNA: TGTGCTAGTGGTCTGGAAGGGACAGCACACGAGGATGGCTACACCTTC.

The chain employs TRBV9 and TRBJ2-1; TRBD1 might be the D (6 bases). The length of the CDR3 is 14 residues. The germline V and J ends were trimmed by 2 bases and 6 bases, with 12 bases remaining between them. Looked up from germline, CDR1 is SGDLS and CDR2 is YYNGEE. The CDR3 nucleotides are TGTGCCAGCAGCGTGCAGGGGACGGGCAATGAGCAGTTCTTC. It translates to CASSVQGTGNEQFF.

The V gene is TRBV7-9, the J gene TRBJ2-7; 9 bases align to TRBD1. Looked up from germline, CDR1 is SEHNR and CDR2 is FQNEAQ (reference sequence). Trimming cost V 5 bases and J 3 bases; bases outside gene matches: 14. This CDR3 comprises 17 residues. Here the CDR3 DNA reads TGTGCCAGCAGCCGGAGCTTCGAGGACAGGGGATACTACGAGCAGTACTTC. Encoded protein: CASSRSFEDRGYYEQYF. The full variable domain, with the rest looked up from reference TRBV7-9 and TRBJ2-7, is DTGVSQNPRHKITKRGQNVTFRCDPISEHNRLYWYRQTLGQGPEFLTYFQNEAQLEKSRLLSDRFSAERPKGSFSTLEIQRTEQGDSAMYLCASSRSFEDRGYYEQYFGPGTRLTVT.

The V and J genes are TRBV5-1 and TRBJ2-5; D possibly corresponds to TRBD2 (5 bases). V shed 0 bases and J shed 7 bases, with 10 bases lying between them. This CDR3 is 13 amino acids long. CDR1 and CDR2 from the germline V gene are SGHRS and YFSETQ. CDR3 protein: CASSLAPEGTQYF. As DNA, the CDR3 is TGCGCCAGCAGCTTGGCCCCAGAGGGGACCCAGTACTTC. The whole variable domain, remainder taken from reference TRBV5-1 and TRBJ2-5, is KAGVTQTPRYLIKTRGQQVTLSCSPISGHRSVSWYQQTPGQGLQFLFEYFSETQRNKGNFPGRFSGRQFSNSRSEMNVSTLELGDSALYLCASSLAPEGTQYFGPGTRLLVL.

V usage is TRBV12-3 or TRBV12-4 and J usage is TRBJ1-1, with D possibly matching TRBD1 (6 bases). The CDR3 runs 13 residues. The V and J ends lost 1 base and 8 bases respectively, with 11 bases between them. The chain's CDR3 is CASSLGSGTEAFF. CDR3 DNA sequence: TGTGCCAGCAGTTTAGGATCCGGGACAGAAGCTTTCTTT.

The V and J genes are TRBV14 and TRBJ2-3; the match to TRBD1 covers 8 bases. The CDR3 spans 19 residues. Germline assignment: CDR1 SGHDN and CDR2 FVKESK. The V gene end was trimmed by 0 bases and the J gene end by 1 base; junction bases not matched to a gene: 12. The CDR3 sequence is CASSQDTGTGRARTDTQYF. The DNA for the CDR3 is TGTGCCAGCAGCCAAGACACCGGGACAGGAAGGGCCCGCACAGATACGCAGTATTTT.

The chain uses TRBV15 and TRBJ2-6; D is perhaps TRBD1 (5 bases). V lost 5 bases, J lost 4 bases, and 18 bases lay in between. CDR3 size: 17 residues. The V gene's germline CDR1 is LNHNV and CDR2 YYDKDF (reference sequence). In DNA, the CDR3 is TGTGCCACCAGCCAAGACCTTAGACAGTCCGGGGCCAACGTCCTGACTTTC. It is translated as CATSQDLRQSGANVLTF.

The rearrangement uses TRBV20-1 and TRBJ1-6; 7 bases agree with TRBD1. Germline CDR1 reads DFQATT; CDR2 reads SNEGSKA (reference sequence). V lost 1 base to trimming and J lost 6 bases; unmatched junction nucleotides: 6. The CDR3 length is 15 residues. The CDR3 region has the DNA TGCAGTGCTAGAGTAGGGAGACAGGGTAATTCACCCCTCCACTTT. It is translated as CSARVGRQGNSPLHF.

The chain's CDR3 is CASSASTGPPRGYGYTF. DNA for the CDR3: TGTGCCAGCAGTGCCTCCACCGGGCCCCCTCGAGGCTATGGCTACACCTTC. V usage is TRBV6-1 and J usage is TRBJ1-2; D unresolved. V dropped 4 bases and J dropped 4 bases, with 22 bases sitting between them. The CDR3 runs 17 residues. Germline CDR1 reads MNHNS; CDR2 reads SASEGT.

The count of this clonotype is one. The chain couples TRBV30 to TRBJ2-6; TRBD1 matches 8 bases. The germline gives CDR1 GTSNPN, CDR2 SVGIG (reference sequence). This CDR3 spans 16 amino acids. V gave up 2 bases and J gave up 0 bases; unmatched junction bases: 3. The CDR3 nucleotides are TGTGCCTGGAGTCCAGGGGGCTTCTCTGGGGCCAACGTCCTGACTTTC. It specifies CAWSPGGFSGANVLTF.

The chain couples TRBV7-2 to TRBJ2-5; D gene ambiguous. Germline CDR1 SGHTA, CDR2 FQGNSA. The germline V and J ends were trimmed by 4 bases and 5 bases, with 8 bases remaining between them. The CDR3 has 12 amino acids. Here the CDR3 DNA reads TGTGCCAGCAGCTACCAATCGGAGACCCAGTACTTC. Amino acids: CASSYQSETQYF.

The chain recombines TRBV5-4 with TRBJ2-5; D is perhaps TRBD2 (6 bases). CDR3 length: 14 amino acids. Per the germline V gene, CDR1 is SGHNT and CDR2 is YYREEE (reference sequence). V shed 4 bases and J shed 3 bases, with 13 bases lying between them. The CDR3 loop reads CASSVTRNEETQYF. CDR3 coding DNA: TGTGCCAGCAGCGTGACTAGAAATGAAGAGACCCAGTACTTC.

The chain links TRBV6-5 to TRBJ2-3; no reliable D call. V lost 7 bases to trimming and J lost 2 bases, with 7 bases between them. This CDR3 spans 12 amino acids. The germline gives CDR1 MNHEY, CDR2 SVGAGI. The CDR3 nucleotides read TGTGCCAGCACCAGCTCCACAGATACGCAGTATTTT. Translating it yields CASTSSTDTQYF.

The rearrangement joins TRBV28 to TRBJ2-1, with 9 nucleotides matching TRBD1. The V segment lost 0 bases and the J segment 4 bases; nucleotides outside the gene matches: 13. Germline V CDR1 and CDR2: MDHEN, SYDVKM. The CDR3 consists of 19 residues. The CDR3 DNA follows: TGTGCCAGCAGTTTATGGTCCGGGACAGGGAGTGGGGGGTACAATGAGCAGTTCTTC. Translated: CASSLWSGTGSGGYNEQFF.

The chain links TRBV20-1 to TRBJ1-4; TRBD1 agrees at 7 bases. The germline V gene has CDR1 DFQATT and CDR2 SNEGSKA (reference sequence). The CDR3 is made up of 14 amino acids. V shed 3 bases and J 8 bases; nucleotides not matched to a gene: 9. The CDR3 bases are TGCAGTGCTAGTTCTTCGACAGGGATGGAAAAACTGTTTTTT. It is translated as CSASSSTGMEKLFF.

The chain couples TRBV5-6 to TRBJ2-5, with D possibly being TRBD2 (6 bases). This CDR3 comprises 15 residues. V was shortened by 3 bases and J by 1 base, with 13 bases between the two germline ends. Germline CDR1 SGHDT, CDR2 YYEEEE. CDR3 nucleotide sequence: TGTGCCAGCAGCTCAAATATGGGGGGCCAAGAGACCCAGTACTTC. The encoded protein is CASSSNMGGQETQYF. Complete variable domain (other parts from reference TRBV5-6 and TRBJ2-5): DAGVTQSPTHLIKTRGQQVTLRCSPKSGHDTVSWYQQALGQGPQFIFQYYEEEERQRGNFPDRFSGHQFPNYSSELNVNALLLGDSALYLCASSSNMGGQETQYFGPGTRLLVL.

The chain links TRBV7-3 to TRBJ2-3, with a possible D match to TRBD1 (5 bases). The germline CDR1 and CDR2 sequences are SGHTA and FQGTGA. This CDR3 contains 16 residues. Between the trimmed V and J ends, which lost 2 bases and 0 bases, there was a span of 12 bases. The CDR3 DNA sequence: TGTGCCAGCAGCTTATTTAGGGGTGGTAGCACAGATACGCAGTATTTT. Translated, it gives CASSLFRGGSTDTQYF.

The rearrangement joins TRBV5-8 to TRBJ1-2; D gene ambiguous. Trimming left V 7 bases short and J 3 bases short, with 13 bases between. In germline, CDR1 is SGHTS, CDR2 YDEGEE. The CDR3 loop spans 13 amino acids. This CDR3 is CASGDTVDYGYTF. CDR3 nucleotide sequence: TGTGCCAGCGGTGACACGGTGGACTATGGCTACACCTTC.

The chain has TRBV12-3 or TRBV12-4 and TRBJ2-6; 11 bases map to TRBD1. V gave up 5 bases and J gave up 1 base; unmatched junction bases: 13. The CDR3 sequence is 20 residues long. In DNA form, the CDR3 reads TGTGCCAGCAGTACCCTTAGGGGGACAGGGGGTAATTCTGGGGCCAACGTCCTGACTTTC. Translation gives CASSTLRGTGGNSGANVLTF.

This clonotype was picked up one time. The J gene is TRBJ2-3, the V gene TRBV6-2 or TRBV6-3; the D is unclear. The CDR3 has 16 residues. The ends were cut back, 3 bases at V and 2 bases at J, with 15 bases in the middle. The V gene's germline CDR1 is MNHEY and CDR2 SVGEGT. The CDR3: CASSYGVRLNTDTQYF. DNA of the CDR3: TGTGCCAGCAGTTATGGGGTCCGGCTAAACACAGATACGCAGTATTTT.

The chain links TRBV5-1 to TRBJ2-3; possibly TRBD2 for D (5 bases). Between the trimmed V and J ends, which lost 4 bases and 4 bases, there was a span of 13 bases. This CDR3 comprises 14 residues. From germline, CDR1 is SGHRS and CDR2 YFSETQ. The CDR3 spells CASSTRTGADTQYF. The CDR3 DNA reads TGCGCCAGCAGCACCCGGACTGGAGCAGATACGCAGTATTTT.

The chain is built from TRBV19 and TRBJ2-1; no firm D call. Germline CDR1 reads LNHDA; CDR2 reads SQIVND (reference sequence). The V and J ends lost 6 bases and 7 bases respectively, with 13 bases between them. This CDR3 is built from 13 residues. CDR3 DNA: TGTGCCAGTAGGCCTCGACTTACTAATGAGCAGTTCTTC. Amino acid sequence: CASRPRLTNEQFF.